This T cell receptor (beta chain) was recorded in a study of cytomegalovirus exposure and HLA in healthy donors. Whole-study context: In an earlier analysis, around 100 million unique TCR beta sequences were found from approximately 190 million T cells. General study results and limits: The dataset shows that most TCR sequences were rare, while some public TCRs occurred in many donors.

The PCR had 60 Vbeta and 13 Jbeta primers. Sequencing was performed with immunoSEQ multiplex PCR; in TCRdb, only in-frame clones are kept and a portion is missing. Of about 170,000 clones listed, around 76% were seen once; the top ten hold more than 2%. Germline loops: CDR1 SNHLY, CDR2 FYNNEI. Between the trimmed V and J ends, which lost 3 bases and 3 bases, there was a span of 9 bases. The CDR3 runs to 14 residues. This clone occurred a few times. Its antigen is currently unknown. The clonotype was recovered from a woman in her twenties or thirties in good health and CMV-seropositive. Sequenced sample: PBMCs. The gene calls are TRBV2 and TRBJ1-5; weak D call: TRBD1 (6 bases). The DNA of the CDR3 is TGTGCCAGCAGTGACAGGGGCTTCAATCAGCCCCAGCATTTT. It translates to CASSDRGFNQPQHF.